The text below deals with one TCR beta chain. The antigen it binds to is not known. Qualities for individual bases were not recorded, and no much larger clone is one base off. The sample comes from a study of blood T cells in healthy people across ages (dated by TCRdb to about 2015). In the study overall: In model experiments, template switching captured about one uniquely barcoded TCR beta cDNA molecule for every two T cells. Age-related changes in TCR beta repertoire diversity were measured in the study by deep sequencing normalized with unique cDNA molecular identifiers. To avoid experimental bias, donors of different ages were spread randomly across the sequencing lanes. For two donors (one aged 18 to 30 and one aged 80 or older), the study analyzed two additional independent replicas of 1 million unique cDNA reads from the same blood draw. The donors were split into four age groups: young (average around 15 years), middle-aged (roughly 42), aged (over 55) and long-lived (under 90). Overall study outcomes, separate from this receptor: Compared with the aged group, the long-lived group had more naive CD4+ T cells, fewer expanded clones and increased TCR diversity, suggesting age selection. Because donor CMV infection status was unknown, age-related changes in expanded clonotypes were potentially confounded. Observed TCR beta diversity per million T cells fell roughly linearly with age, and a significant reduction was already apparent by age around 39. Estimates of total diversity based on one million sequenced T cells were regarded as lower bounds and as underestimates. Observed TCR beta diversity correlated strongly with the percentage of naive T cells measured by flow cytometry. Since profiling was done on bulk unsorted PBMCs, naive and antigen-experienced compartments could not be conclusively compared.

The library was obtained by 5' RACE. Sequencing took place on an Illumina HiSeq 2500. A second PCR of about 7 to 12 cycles was performed with a sample-barcoded 5' primer and a J-beta primer mix. A template-switch 5' adaptor carrying 12 random nucleotides introduced a unique molecular identifier onto each TCR beta cDNA molecule. Each sample yielded at least 3 million CDR3-containing paired-end reads. The Mint cDNA synthesis kit, primed by a TRBC-specific oligonucleotide, was used to synthesize first-strand cDNA from all RNA. All cDNA was treated with uracil-DNA glycosylase and then went through a first 18-cycle PCR with the universal primers M1SS and BC2_uni_R. Per the original workflow: For normalization, 1 million high-quality reads were randomly selected from each sample, with every read carrying a distinct molecular identifier. Reads with shared molecular identifiers were discarded instead of being binned into consensus sequences. MiTCR, with a Q25 quality threshold and the strictest error-elimination algorithm, was used for CDR3 identification, clonotype clustering and error correction. Lower-bound total TCR beta diversity was estimated with a nonparametric unseen species model using Euler transformation. TCRdb reran the public reads through fastp at Q25 and MiXCR, keeping productive beta chains. Rows with one shared CDR3 protein collapse into an entry with the most common genes and DNA. The V and J calls, along with clone size, are taken from TCRdb and not from the paper's own processing. For this sample the table gives fewer than 700,000 distinct CDR3 sequences, of which 40% to 55% were detected only once. Around 23% of the sample is in the top ten clones.

Measured from the cysteine to the phenylalanine, the CDR3 is 16 residues long. This entry keeps only the CDR3 DNA: 48 bases, framed from base 1. CDR1 and CDR2 are read off the germline V gene as SGDLS and YYNGEE. The roughly 39 donors, aged about 6 to 100 years, were systemically healthy Caucasian individuals from Russia. About 10 milliliters of peripheral blood were drawn from each donor into EDTA-treated Vacutainer tubes. PBMCs were isolated by Ficoll-Paque density-gradient centrifugation, with at least 6 million obtained per sample. Trizol reagent was used to extract total RNA from the PBMCs, yielding at least 5 micrograms per sample. For every donor, flow cytometry on a PBMC aliquot measured the percentage of naive CD45RAhigh/CD27high T cells.

The sequencing input was blood. The sequence derives from an elderly man in good health. The rearrangement combines TRBV9 with TRBJ2-7; the D assignment is uncertain and may be TRBD1 or TRBD2, with 6 bases supporting each. Matching the DNA end better, TRBJ2-4 makes the J call doubtful. For the CDR3, the sequence is CASSKGGSAPKNIQYF. In nucleotides, the sequence is TGTGCCAGCAGCAAGGGGGGCTCCGCGCCCAAAAACATTCAGTACTTC.